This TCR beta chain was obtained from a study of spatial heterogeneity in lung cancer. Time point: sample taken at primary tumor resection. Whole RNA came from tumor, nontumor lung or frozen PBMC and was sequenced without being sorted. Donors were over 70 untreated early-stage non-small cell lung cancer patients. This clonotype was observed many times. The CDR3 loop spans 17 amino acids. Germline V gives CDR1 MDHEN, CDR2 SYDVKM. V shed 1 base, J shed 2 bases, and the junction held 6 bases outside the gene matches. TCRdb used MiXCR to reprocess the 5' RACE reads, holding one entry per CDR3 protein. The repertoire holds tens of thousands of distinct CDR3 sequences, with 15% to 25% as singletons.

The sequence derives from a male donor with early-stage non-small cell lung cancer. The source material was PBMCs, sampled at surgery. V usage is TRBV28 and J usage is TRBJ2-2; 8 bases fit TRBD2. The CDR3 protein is CASSLFLTSGNTGELFF. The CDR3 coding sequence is TGTGCCAGCAGTTTATTCCTCACTAGCGGAAACACCGGGGAGCTGTTTTTT.